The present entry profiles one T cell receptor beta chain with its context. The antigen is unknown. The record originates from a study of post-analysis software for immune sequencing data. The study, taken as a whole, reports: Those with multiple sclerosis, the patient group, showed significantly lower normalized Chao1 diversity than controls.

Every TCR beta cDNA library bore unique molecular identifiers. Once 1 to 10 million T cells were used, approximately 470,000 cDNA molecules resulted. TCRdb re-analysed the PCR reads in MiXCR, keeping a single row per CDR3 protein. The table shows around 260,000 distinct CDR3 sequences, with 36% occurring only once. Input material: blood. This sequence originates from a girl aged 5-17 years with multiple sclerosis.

As DNA, the CDR3 is TGTGCCAGCTCACCGGCCCCCGAGACCCAGTACTTC. As protein: CASSPAPETQYF. The rearrangement uses TRBV18 and TRBJ2-7; D is undetermined. The J call may be faulty, since TRBJ2-5 better matches the DNA end. This CDR3 is built from 12 residues. Germline loops: CDR1 KGHSH, CDR2 LQKENI.